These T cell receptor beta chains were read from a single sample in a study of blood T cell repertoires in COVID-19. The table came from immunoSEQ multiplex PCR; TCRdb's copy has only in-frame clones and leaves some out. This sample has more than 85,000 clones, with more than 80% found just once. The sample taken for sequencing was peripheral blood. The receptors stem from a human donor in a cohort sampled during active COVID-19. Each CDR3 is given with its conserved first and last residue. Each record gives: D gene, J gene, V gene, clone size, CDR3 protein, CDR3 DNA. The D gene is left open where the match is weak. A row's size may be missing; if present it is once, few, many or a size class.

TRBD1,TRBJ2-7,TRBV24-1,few,CATSDARRSWTGVREQYF,TGTGCCACCAGTGATGCCCGTCGTTCTTGGACAGGGGTGCGGGAGCAGTACTTC
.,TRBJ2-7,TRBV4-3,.,CASSQRYSTYEQYF,TGCGCCAGCAGCCAGCGATATAGCACCTACGAGCAGTACTTC
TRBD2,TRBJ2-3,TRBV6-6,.,CASSPRTSGEQGDTQYF,TGTGCCAGCAGTCCGAGGACTAGCGGGGAACAAGGGGATACGCAGTATTTT
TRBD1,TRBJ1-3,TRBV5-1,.,CASSLSGGTGGGNTIYF,TGCGCCAGCAGCTTGTCTGGCGGGACAGGGGGTGGAAACACCATATATTTT
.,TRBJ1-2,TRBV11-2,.,CASSLGRIGGYTF,TGTGCCAGCAGCTTGGGCCGCATAGGTGGCTACACCTTC
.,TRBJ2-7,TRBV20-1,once,CSARAGEQYF,TGCAGTGCTAGGGCAGGCGAGCAGTACTTC
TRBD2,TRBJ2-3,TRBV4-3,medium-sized,CASSPRTLAGDADTQYF,TGCGCCAGCAGCCCTCGAACCCTAGCGGGAGACGCAGATACGCAGTATTTT
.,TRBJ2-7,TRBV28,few,CASSPPRGEQYF,TGTGCCAGCAGTCCTCCTCGGGGCGAGCAGTACTTC
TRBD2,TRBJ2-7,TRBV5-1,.,CASSLASGTSSYEQYF,TGCGCCAGCAGCTTGGCTTCGGGGACTAGCTCCTACGAGCAGTACTTC
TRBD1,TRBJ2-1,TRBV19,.,CASAGTGVNNEQFF,TGTGCCAGTGCCGGGACAGGGGTTAACAATGAGCAGTTCTTC
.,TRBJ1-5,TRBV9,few,CASSVGGYSNQPQHF,TGTGCCAGCAGCGTAGGCGGTTATAGCAATCAGCCCCAGCATTTT
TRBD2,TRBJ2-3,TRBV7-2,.,CASSLHSAGGRGTDTQYF,TGTGCCAGCAGCTTACATTCGGCGGGGGGCCGCGGCACAGATACGCAGTATTTT
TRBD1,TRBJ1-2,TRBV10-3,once,CAISDRTGSVEGYTF,TGTGCCATCAGTGACCGGACAGGGAGTGTAGAGGGCTACACCTTC
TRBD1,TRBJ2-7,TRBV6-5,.,CASKRQGTLYEQYF,TGTGCCAGCAAGCGACAGGGGACCCTATACGAGCAGTACTTC
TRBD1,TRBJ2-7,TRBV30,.,CAWSQTGVDYEQYF,TGTGCCTGGAGTCAAACAGGGGTGGACTACGAGCAGTACTTC
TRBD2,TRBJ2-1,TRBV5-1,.,CASRAAGGPNNEQFF,TGCGCCAGCAGGGCAGCGGGGGGGCCGAACAATGAGCAGTTCTTC
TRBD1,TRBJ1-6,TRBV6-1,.,CASSEMGQGVNSPLHF,TGTGCCAGCAGTGAAATGGGGCAGGGGGTAAATTCACCCCTCCACTTT
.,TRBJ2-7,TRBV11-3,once,CASSLARLTTEQYF,TGTGCCAGCAGCTTAGCCCGACTGACGACCGAGCAGTACTTC
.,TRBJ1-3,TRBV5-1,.,CASKLSGVGNTIYF,TGCGCCAGCAAGCTTTCAGGGGTCGGAAACACCATATATTTT
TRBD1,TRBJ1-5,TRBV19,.,CASSIGRLRDREIYSNQPQHF,TGTGCCAGTAGTATAGGGAGATTAAGGGACAGGGAGATTTATAGCAATCAGCCCCAGCATTTT
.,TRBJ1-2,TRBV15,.,CATSRGMTDYGYTF,TGTGCCACCAGCAGAGGAATGACAGACTATGGCTACACCTTC
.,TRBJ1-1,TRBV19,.,CASSGLSPWLAFF,TGTGCCAGTAGCGGACTATCCCCTTGGCTGGCTTTCTTT
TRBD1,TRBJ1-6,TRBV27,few,CASSPGTGYSPLHF,TGTGCCAGCAGTCCTGGGACAGGATATTCACCCCTCCACTTT
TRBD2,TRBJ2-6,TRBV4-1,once,CASSPGLAGEAGANVLTF,TGCGCCAGCAGCCCAGGACTAGCGGGAGAGGCTGGGGCCAACGTCCTGACTTTC
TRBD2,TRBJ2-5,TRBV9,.,CASSASGRSQETQYF,TGTGCCAGCAGCGCGAGCGGGAGGTCCCAAGAGACCCAGTACTTC
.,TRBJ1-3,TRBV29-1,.,CSVAGGPGNTIYF,TGCAGCGTTGCCGGGGGACCTGGAAACACCATATATTTT
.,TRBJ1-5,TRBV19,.,CASNRIAGGPDQPQHF,TGTGCCAGTAACAGAATAGCGGGCGGACCCGATCAGCCCCAGCATTTT
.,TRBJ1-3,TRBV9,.,CASSLLEGNTIYF,TGTGCCAGCAGCCTCCTCGAGGGAAACACCATATATTTT
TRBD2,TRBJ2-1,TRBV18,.,CASSIRGGYNEQFF,TGTGCCAGCTCCATCCGGGGGGGATACAATGAGCAGTTCTTC
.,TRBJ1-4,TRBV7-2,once,CASSLDPGANEKLFF,TGTGCCAGCAGCTTAGATCCGGGAGCTAATGAAAAACTGTTTTTT
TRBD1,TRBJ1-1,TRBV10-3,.,CAIRAQHRDRVGAFF,TGTGCCATCAGGGCCCAACACCGGGACAGGGTAGGGGCTTTCTTT
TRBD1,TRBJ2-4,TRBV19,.,CASTPDRDKNIQYF,TGTGCCAGTACCCCTGACAGGGACAAAAACATTCAGTACTTC
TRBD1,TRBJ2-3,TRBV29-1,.,CSVAGGQTDTQYF,TGCAGCGTGGCAGGGGGTCAAACAGATACGCAGTATTTT
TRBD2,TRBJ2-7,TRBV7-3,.,CASSQVPVAGGPYEQYF,TGTGCCAGCAGCCAGGTCCCCGTAGCGGGAGGGCCATACGAGCAGTACTTC
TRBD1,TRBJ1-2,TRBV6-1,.,CASSDGQGFIYGYTF,TGTGCCAGCAGTGACGGACAGGGGTTTATCTATGGCTACACCTTC
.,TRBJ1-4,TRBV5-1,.,CASSLDARRGEKLFF,TGCGCCAGCAGCTTGGACGCCCGGCGGGGCGAAAAACTGTTTTTT
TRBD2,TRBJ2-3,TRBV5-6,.,CASSYDPGLAGPSTDTQYF,TGTGCCAGCAGTTACGACCCGGGACTAGCGGGGCCTAGCACAGATACGCAGTATTTT
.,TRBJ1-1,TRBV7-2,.,CASSADRSEAFF,TGTGCCAGCAGCGCCGATCGGTCTGAAGCTTTCTTT
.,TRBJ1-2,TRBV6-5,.,CASSSGHLDGYTF,TGTGCCAGCAGTTCGGGACATTTGGATGGCTACACCTTC
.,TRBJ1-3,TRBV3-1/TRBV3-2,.,CASSHGPSASGNTIYF,TGTGCCAGCAGCCATGGCCCAAGCGCCTCTGGAAACACCATATATTTT
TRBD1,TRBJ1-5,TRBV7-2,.,CASSPGTGSNQPQHF,TGTGCCAGCAGCCCCGGGACAGGGAGCAATCAGCCCCAGCATTTT
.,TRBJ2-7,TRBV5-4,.,CASSLVGREVDEQYF,TGTGCCAGCAGCTTGGTAGGAAGGGAGGTCGACGAGCAGTACTTC
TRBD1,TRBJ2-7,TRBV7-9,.,CASSASGTGYEQYF,TGTGCCAGCAGCGCATCCGGGACAGGCTACGAGCAGTACTTC
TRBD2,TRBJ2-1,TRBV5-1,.,CASSPRGGTSGRDNEQFF,TGCGCCAGCAGCCCGCGTGGCGGGACTAGCGGGAGGGACAATGAGCAGTTCTTC
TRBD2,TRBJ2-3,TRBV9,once,CASSVASGGDTQYF,TGTGCCAGCAGCGTAGCTAGCGGGGGAGATACGCAGTATTTT
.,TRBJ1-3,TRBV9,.,CASFIRGSSGNTIYF,TGTGCCAGCTTCATCCGCGGGAGCTCTGGAAACACCATATATTTT
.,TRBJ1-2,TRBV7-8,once,CASSFRTGGDYTF,TGTGCCAGCAGCTTTAGGACGGGGGGCGACTACACCTTC
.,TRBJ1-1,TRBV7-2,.,CASSFRVGEAFF,TGTGCCAGCAGCTTCAGGGTGGGTGAAGCTTTCTTT